This T cell receptor (beta chain) was sequenced in a study of CD8 T cells in Susac syndrome. The CDR3 is made up of 13 amino acids. V gave up 2 bases and J gave up 2 bases, with 6 bases separating them. Germline values: CDR1 SNHLY, CDR2 FYNNEI. Reverse transcription of roughly 0.5 to 1 ug RNA was performed with random hexamers. In TCRdb, the immunoSEQ multiplex PCR reads were re-called with MiXCR into one record per CDR3 protein. The sample contains about 90,000 distinct CDR3 sequences, 95% to 96% of which appear only once. The J gene is TRBJ1-2, the V gene TRBV2; D is unresolved. The material sequenced was CD8+ T cells from PBMCs. The receptor was derived from a human donor with Susac syndrome. The CDR3 is CASSERSNYGYTF. CDR3 nucleotides: TGTGCCAGCAGTGAAAGGTCGAACTATGGCTACACCTTC.